This is a list of T cell receptor beta chains from one sample in a study of blood T cell repertoires in COVID-19. TCRdb's table, derived via immunoSEQ multiplex PCR, lists solely in-frame clones and lacks some. Seen here are around 250,000 clones, roughly 84% observed once, and the top ten hold 6.6%. The sequenced sample consisted of PBMCs or T cells enriched from blood (not recorded which). Source of these receptors: a woman in her fifties or sixties who had been exposed to COVID-19. The CDR3 runs from the conserved cysteine through the conserved F or W. Each record gives: CDR3 protein, CDR3 DNA, J gene, D gene, V gene, clone size. The D gene is left open where the match is weak. Size is omitted from some rows. Given values are once, few, many or a class for expanded clones.

CDR3aa: CASSPPDGANTEAFF
CDR3nt: TGTGCCAGCAGCCCCCCTGATGGGGCGAACACTGAAGCTTTCTTT
j_gene: TRBJ1-1
d_gene: .
v_gene: TRBV7-9
abundance: few

CDR3aa: CASSQEGGLRNTIYF
CDR3nt: TGTGCCAGCAGCCAAGAGGGAGGTCTAAGAAACACCATATATTTT
j_gene: TRBJ1-3
d_gene: .
v_gene: TRBV3-1/TRBV3-2
abundance: .

CDR3aa: CASSRSGGDQPQHF
CDR3nt: TGTGCCAGCAGCCGTTCGGGTGGTGATCAGCCCCAGCATTTT
j_gene: TRBJ1-5
d_gene: .
v_gene: TRBV9
abundance: .

CDR3aa: CASTLQGNYGYTF
CDR3nt: TGCGCCAGCACCCTACAGGGGAACTATGGCTACACCTTC
j_gene: TRBJ1-2
d_gene: TRBD1
v_gene: TRBV10-2
abundance: few

CDR3aa: CASSPPIGRGEQYF
CDR3nt: TGTGCCAGCTCACCACCCATCGGTCGTGGCGAGCAGTACTTC
j_gene: TRBJ2-7
d_gene: .
v_gene: TRBV18
abundance: .

CDR3aa: CASSQVRGNSPLHF
CDR3nt: TGTGCCAGCAGCCAAGTTCGGGGGAATTCACCCCTCCACTTT
j_gene: TRBJ1-6
d_gene: .
v_gene: TRBV14
abundance: .

CDR3aa: CASSPLRDRGYEQYF
CDR3nt: TGTGCCAGCAGTCCGTTGCGGGACAGGGGCTACGAGCAGTACTTC
j_gene: TRBJ2-7
d_gene: TRBD1
v_gene: TRBV28
abundance: once

CDR3aa: CASSIRGAVDEQFF
CDR3nt: TGCGCCAGCAGCATACGGGGGGCCGTAGATGAGCAGTTCTTC
j_gene: TRBJ2-1
d_gene: .
v_gene: TRBV5-1
abundance: .

CDR3aa: CASSEAGLKFWETQYF
CDR3nt: TGTGCCAGCAGCGAAGCTGGGCTAAAATTTTGGGAGACCCAGTACTTC
j_gene: TRBJ2-5
d_gene: .
v_gene: TRBV3-1/TRBV3-2
abundance: few

CDR3aa: CASSFMTGKNTEAFF
CDR3nt: TGCGCCAGCAGCTTTATGACAGGGAAGAACACTGAAGCTTTCTTT
j_gene: TRBJ1-1
d_gene: TRBD1
v_gene: TRBV5-1
abundance: .

CDR3aa: CASSPRLAGGRQYF
CDR3nt: TGTGCCAGCAGCCCGCGACTAGCGGGGGGTCGGCAGTACTTC
j_gene: TRBJ2-7
d_gene: TRBD2
v_gene: TRBV3-1/TRBV3-2
abundance: .

CDR3aa: CATSRARDTGTPLHF
CDR3nt: TGTGCCACCAGCAGAGCCCGGGACACTGGGACACCCCTCCACTTT
j_gene: TRBJ1-6
d_gene: .
v_gene: TRBV15
abundance: .

CDR3aa: CASSLRQGSGYTF
CDR3nt: TGTGCCAGCAGTCTTCGACAGGGGAGCGGCTACACCTTC
j_gene: TRBJ1-2
d_gene: TRBD1
v_gene: TRBV27
abundance: once

CDR3aa: CASTGLGNAGELFF
CDR3nt: TGTGCCAGCACAGGTTTAGGAAATGCCGGGGAGCTGTTTTTT
j_gene: TRBJ2-2
d_gene: .
v_gene: TRBV2
abundance: .

CDR3aa: CASSRGGRETQYF
CDR3nt: TGTGCCAGCAGCCGCGGGGGCCGGGAGACCCAGTACTTC
j_gene: TRBJ2-5
d_gene: .
v_gene: TRBV6-5
abundance: .

CDR3aa: CASSLPDGAYGYTF
CDR3nt: TGTGCCAGCAGCTTGCCCGACGGAGCCTATGGCTACACCTTC
j_gene: TRBJ1-2
d_gene: .
v_gene: TRBV5-6
abundance: .

CDR3aa: CASSPSIKGTGADTQYF
CDR3nt: TGTGCCAGCAGCCCTTCTATTAAGGGGACAGGGGCGGATACGCAGTATTTT
j_gene: TRBJ2-3
d_gene: TRBD1
v_gene: TRBV25-1
abundance: .

CDR3aa: CASSLDRSDTIYF
CDR3nt: TGTGCCAGCAGCTTGGACAGGTCGGACACCATATATTTT
j_gene: TRBJ1-3
d_gene: TRBD1
v_gene: TRBV13
abundance: .

CDR3aa: CASSRYGTGGTEAFF
CDR3nt: TGTGCCAGCAGCCGATATGGGACAGGGGGGACTGAAGCTTTCTTT
j_gene: TRBJ1-1
d_gene: TRBD1
v_gene: TRBV11-2
abundance: .

CDR3aa: CASSEWTPRNTEAFF
CDR3nt: TGTGCCAGCAGTGAATGGACACCTAGGAACACTGAAGCTTTCTTT
j_gene: TRBJ1-1
d_gene: .
v_gene: TRBV2
abundance: .

CDR3aa: CASITGTALGGYTF
CDR3nt: TGTGCCAGCATAACCGGGACTGCCCTAGGAGGCTACACCTTC
j_gene: TRBJ1-2
d_gene: .
v_gene: TRBV6-5
abundance: .

CDR3aa: CASRELTGYAEAFF
CDR3nt: TGCGCCAGCAGGGAATTGACAGGGTACGCTGAAGCTTTCTTT
j_gene: TRBJ1-1
d_gene: TRBD1
v_gene: TRBV5-1
abundance: .

CDR3aa: CASRATGVAKGYTF
CDR3nt: TGTGCCAGCAGAGCCACAGGGGTGGCAAAAGGCTACACCTTC
j_gene: TRBJ1-2
d_gene: TRBD1
v_gene: TRBV6-5
abundance: once